Listed here are 30 T cell receptor beta chains from one sample, sequenced in a study of shared clonotypes between healthy human individuals. The repertoire was sequenced with immunoSEQ multiplex PCR; TCRdb's copy has only in-frame clones and lacks some. The table includes about 2 million clones, 85% to 95% detected once. Sequences were obtained from naive CD4+ T cells sorted from blood. Noted subset: CD45RA+ positively selected. The receptors come from a young man in good health.

The chain has TRBV30 and TRBJ2-2; D unclear. Trimming removed 2 bases from V and 7 bases from J, with 14 bases in between. The CDR3 consists of 14 residues. Germline V gives CDR1 GTSNPN, CDR2 SVGIG (reference sequence). CDR3 region: CAWSRVGLYGELFF. CDR3 coding DNA: TGTGCCTGGAGTCGGGTAGGGTTGTACGGGGAGCTGTTTTTT.

V and J are TRBV7-2 and TRBJ1-6; possibly TRBD1 for D (5 bases). The germline V gene has CDR1 SGHTA and CDR2 FQGNSA. Trimming pared 5 bases from V and 10 bases from J, leaving 15 bases between. The CDR3 length is 14 residues. Here the CDR3 reads CASSAQVSLSPLHF. CDR3 sequence (DNA): TGTGCCAGCAGCGCACAGGTTTCGCTGTCACCCCTCCACTTT.

V is TRBV6-1 and J is TRBJ1-1; 8 nucleotides agree with TRBD1. V trimming: 5 bases; J trimming: 0 bases; junction bases outside the gene matches: 5. This CDR3 is built from 15 residues. Germline-derived CDR1 and CDR2 are MNHNS and SASEGT. CDR3 residues: CASSHRTGMNTEAFF. The CDR3 DNA is TGTGCCAGCAGTCATCGGACAGGGATGAACACTGAAGCTTTCTTT.

The V gene is TRBV28, the J gene TRBJ1-5; the D is unclear. There are 15 residues in the CDR3. V gave up 3 bases and J gave up 1 base, with 10 bases separating them. Germline V gene lookup returns CDR1 MDHEN and CDR2 SYDVKM. The CDR3 loop reads CASSFEGRSNQPQHF. The DNA of the CDR3 is TGTGCCAGCAGTTTCGAGGGAAGGAGCAATCAGCCCCAGCATTTT.

This clone has only a few counts. V and J are TRBV30 and TRBJ2-7; 9 bases line up with TRBD1. J was trimmed by 4 bases and V by 8 bases; bases with no gene match: 18. CDR1 GTSNPN and CDR2 SVGIG come from the germline V gene (reference sequence). This CDR3 has 16 residues. The CDR3 region has the DNA TGTGCCGGAACCCGGGACAGGGTAGGGGCCATATACGAGCAGTACTTC. It encodes CAGTRDRVGAIYEQYF.

The chain combines TRBV6-6 with TRBJ1-5; 7 bases fit TRBD1. Germline CDR1 and CDR2: MNHNY and SVGAGI (reference sequence). The CDR3 spans 16 residues. V gave up 3 bases and J gave up 2 bases; unmatched junction bases: 7. The CDR3, as DNA: TGTGCCAGCAGTTATCCACAGGGGATGGGCAATCAGCCCCAGCATTTT. This sequence encodes CASSYPQGMGNQPQHF.

With respect to this clone: The same CDR3 also results from other DNA sequences found in this sample. The V gene is TRBV11-3, the J gene TRBJ2-7; D call uncertain. This CDR3 spans 12 amino acids. Germline V gene lookup returns CDR1 SGHNT and CDR2 YENEEA. Trimming shortened V by 0 bases and J by 7 bases, and 7 bases separated the two germline ends. CDR3 amino acids: CASSLDLGEQYF. The CDR3, as DNA: TGTGCCAGCAGCTTAGACTTGGGGGAGCAGTACTTC.

The chain has TRBV7-9 and TRBJ2-3, with TRBD1 matching 11 bases. Germline V gene data show CDR1 as SEHNR and CDR2 as FQNEAQ (reference sequence). CDR3 length: 16 residues. After removal of 6 bases from V and 5 bases from J, the junction contained 10 bases not matched to a gene. CDR3 DNA: TGTGCCAGCAGTCGTGGACAGGGGGCGCCCCAAGATACGCAGTATTTT. It is translated as CASSRGQGAPQDTQYF.

V is TRBV14 and J is TRBJ2-2; TRBD2 aligns across 7 bases. The germline V gene encodes CDR1 SGHDN and CDR2 FVKESK. The J segment lost 4 bases and the V segment lost 4 bases, leaving 12 bases of the junction unmatched. The CDR3 consists of 17 residues. CDR3 sequence reads: CASSLFSGTTITGELFF. CDR3 coding DNA: TGTGCCAGCAGCCTCTTTAGTGGGACTACCATCACCGGGGAGCTGTTTTTT.

This clone was observed a single time. Germline is not matched at one junction end, which may reflect a read error. The gene calls are TRBV6-1 and TRBJ2-3; 7 bases line up with TRBD1. This CDR3 comprises 17 residues. Germline V gene sequence: CDR1 MNHNS, CDR2 SASEGT. CDR3 DNA sequence: TGTGCCAGCAGGGAAGAAAGACAGGGACCCACCACAGATACGCAGTATTTT. This translates into CASREERQGPTTDTQYF.

In the case of this clone: Other DNA sequences in the same sample also yield this CDR3. This rearrangement joins TRBV29-1 to TRBJ2-3; D gene ambiguous. Trimming cost V 6 bases and J 2 bases, with 12 bases left between them. This CDR3 is built from 13 residues. The germline V gene encodes CDR1 SQVTM and CDR2 ANQGSEA. This CDR3 is CSVSSGPTDTQYF. The CDR3 DNA follows: TGCAGCGTCTCCAGTGGGCCCACAGATACGCAGTATTTT.

This clone was seen only once. The rearrangement uses TRBV9 and TRBJ1-6; D might be TRBD1 (5 bases). V lost 3 bases to trimming and J lost 7 bases, with 11 bases between them. The CDR3 has 14 amino acids. Germline V gives CDR1 SGDLS, CDR2 YYNGEE. The CDR3 sequence is CASSGGSENSPLHF. In DNA, the CDR3 is TGTGCCAGCAGCGGGGGGTCCGAGAATTCACCCCTCCACTTT. The whole variable domain, filled in from reference TRBV9 and TRBJ1-6, reads DSGVTQTPKHLITATGQRVTLRCSPRSGDLSVYWYQQSLDQGLQFLIQYYNGEERAKGNILERFSAQQFPDLHSELNLSSLELGDSALYFCASSGGSENSPLHFGNGTRLTVT.

This clone came up a few times. The V and J genes are TRBV19 and TRBJ2-7, with D perhaps matching TRBD1 or TRBD2 (5 bases each). Looked up from germline, CDR1 is LNHDA and CDR2 is SQIVND (reference sequence). V was pared by 9 bases and J by 3 bases, with 9 bases between. The CDR3 covers 11 residues. The CDR3 coding sequence is TGTGCCAGCTGGGACGGCTACGAGCAGTACTTC. This encodes CASWDGYEQYF.

The gene calls are TRBV5-1 and TRBJ2-3, with 8 nucleotides matching TRBD2. Germline loops: CDR1 SGHRS, CDR2 YFSETQ. V shed 1 base, J shed 2 bases, and the junction held 6 bases outside the gene matches. The CDR3 has 16 amino acids. The CDR3 DNA reads TGCGCCAGCAGCTTGCCAGCTAGCGGGCCCACAGATACGCAGTATTTT. Translating gives CASSLPASGPTDTQYF.

The chain recombines TRBV30 with TRBJ2-1; D unresolved. CDR3 length: 9 amino acids. V dropped 6 bases and J dropped 7 bases, with 4 bases sitting between them. The germline gives CDR1 GTSNPN, CDR2 SVGIG (reference sequence). This CDR3 reads CACGNEQFF. The CDR3 bases are TGTGCCTGCGGAAATGAGCAGTTCTTC.

The genes are TRBV30 and TRBJ1-3; D gene uncertain. The CDR3 covers 12 residues. Germline V lookup: CDR1 GTSNPN, CDR2 SVGIG (reference sequence). Trimming cost V 4 bases and J 4 bases, with 8 bases left between them. DNA for the CDR3: TGTGCCTGGACACAGCAGGGAAACACCATATATTTT. The encoded protein is CAWTQQGNTIYF.

A single count supports this clone. The J gene is TRBJ1-1, the V gene TRBV18; D gene ambiguous. Trimming removed 3 bases from V and 5 bases from J, with 7 bases in between. Germline V CDR1 and CDR2: KGHSH, LQKENI. This CDR3 region has 12 residues. The CDR3 region has the DNA TGTGCCAGCTCACCTAGGGCAACTGAAGCTTTCTTT. It encodes CASSPRATEAFF.

The rearrangement links TRBV28 to TRBJ2-3; maybe TRBD1 (6 bases). Per germline, CDR1 MDHEN and CDR2 SYDVKM. This CDR3 is built from 12 residues. Trimming shortened V by 6 bases and J by 7 bases, and 11 bases separated the two germline ends. The CDR3 is CASRTGGNTQYF. CDR3 nucleotides: TGTGCCAGCAGGACAGGTGGTAATACGCAGTATTTT.

This clone was picked up a small number of times. Germline is not matched at one junction end, which may reflect a read error. The rearrangement uses TRBV6-6 and TRBJ1-2, with a weak D call TRBD1 (5 bases). Germline CDR1 and CDR2: MNHNY and SVGAGI (reference sequence). The CDR3 runs 11 residues. CDR3 sequence: CASRTTETVFF. For the CDR3, the DNA is TGTGCCAGCAGGACGACAGAAACGGTCTTCTTC.

The gene calls are TRBV10-3 and TRBJ2-1; 9 bases fit TRBD1. J lost 6 bases, V lost 9 bases, and 3 bases had no gene match. Germline CDR1 ENHRY, CDR2 SYGVKD. The CDR3 has 12 amino acids. The CDR3 DNA reads as TGTGCCATAGGACAGGGGACCAATGAGCAGTTCTTC. Translated, it gives CAIGQGTNEQFF.

The chain has TRBV5-1 and TRBJ1-2; no clear D gene. V lost 0 bases and J lost 2, with 14 bases in between. CDR1 and CDR2 (germline): SGHRS, YFSETQ. This CDR3 has 16 amino acids. CDR3 DNA: TGCGCCAGCAGCTTGGCCCCCCCCAACGAGAACTATGGCTACACCTTC. Protein: CASSLAPPNENYGYTF.

The rearrangement uses TRBV5-6 and TRBJ2-5, with 7 bases identical to TRBD1. V lost 4 bases and J lost 4; bases outside the gene matches: 13. CDR1 is SGHDT, CDR2 YYEEEE, per germline. This CDR3 spans 16 amino acids. CDR3 nucleotide sequence: TGTGCCAGCAGCGCGCCGGGACAGATAGTTGGAGAGACCCAGTACTTC. Encoded protein: CASSAPGQIVGETQYF.

The rearrangement joins TRBV6-6 to TRBJ2-2, with TRBD1 identical over 7 bases. The V gene end was trimmed by 10 bases and the J gene end by 0 bases; junction bases not matched to a gene: 11. CDR1 is MNHNY and CDR2 is SVGAGI in the germline V gene (reference sequence). The CDR3 runs to 16 residues. CDR3 sequence reads: CATSHRGRANTGELFF. The DNA of the CDR3 is TGTGCCACCAGCCACAGGGGAAGAGCGAACACCGGGGAGCTGTTTTTT.

The V call is TRBV19, the J call TRBJ2-2, with 9 bases matching TRBD1. CDR3 size: 19 residues. CDR1 is LNHDA and CDR2 is SQIVND in the germline V gene (reference sequence). V lost 3 bases to trimming and J lost 6 bases; unmatched junction nucleotides: 17. The DNA of the CDR3 is TGTGCCAGTAGTATGTTTAGATTCTTCTTGGGACAGGGCTCCGGGGAGCTGTTTTTT. Translated: CASSMFRFFLGQGSGELFF.

This clone was recorded only once. This rearrangement joins TRBV4-1 to TRBJ2-7; D is possibly TRBD2 (6 bases). The CDR3 is 18 residues long. The V end lost 4 bases, the J end lost 4 bases, and 26 bases lay between the germline ends. Germline V CDR1 and CDR2: MGHRA, YSYEKL. In DNA, the CDR3 is TGCGCCAGCAGCCGCGAAATGACGACTGGAGGGATCGCGTACGAGCAGTACTTC. Translated: CASSREMTTGGIAYEQYF.

This chain links TRBV5-1 with TRBJ2-3; 8 bases map to TRBD2. Germline CDR1 reads SGHRS; CDR2 reads YFSETQ. V shed 7 bases, J shed 1 base, and the junction held 5 bases outside the gene matches. The CDR3 loop spans 14 amino acids. CDR3 sequence reads: CASEAGVGTDTQYF. CDR3 coding DNA: TGCGCCAGCGAAGCGGGAGTGGGCACAGATACGCAGTATTTT.

Only one count was recorded for this clone. The V gene is TRBV7-2, the J gene TRBJ1-3; 7 nucleotides agree with TRBD1. The CDR3 is 17 residues long. The germline V gene has CDR1 SGHTA and CDR2 FQGNSA. J was trimmed by 2 bases and V by 4 bases; bases with no gene match: 11. The CDR3: CASSSMYRGPAGNTIYF. In nucleotides, the CDR3 is TGTGCCAGCAGCTCGATGTACAGGGGTCCGGCTGGAAACACCATATATTTT.

This clone appeared a single time. The chain employs TRBV5-4 and TRBJ2-1; D is unclear. Germline lookup yields CDR1 SGHNT and CDR2 YYREEE (reference sequence). V lost 0 bases to trimming and J lost 0 bases, with 7 bases between them. CDR3 length: 15 residues. The CDR3 DNA reads as TGTGCCAGCAGCTTGGAACTCCGCTCCTACAATGAGCAGTTCTTC. Its translation is CASSLELRSYNEQFF.

This chain joins TRBV4-2 and TRBJ1-1, with 9 bases that match TRBD1. The CDR3 covers 14 residues. Germline-derived CDR1 and CDR2 are LGHNA and YNFKEQ. Trimming cost V 0 bases and J 5 bases; bases outside gene matches: 1. The CDR3 nucleotides read TGTGCCAGCAGCCAAGACGACAGGGGGACTGAAGCTTTCTTT. It encodes CASSQDDRGTEAFF.

For the CDR3, the DNA is TGTGCCACCCGGGACAGGGGGGCCACAGATACGCAGTATTTT. Protein sequence: CATRDRGATDTQYF. V gene TRBV19 combines with J gene TRBJ2-3; the match to TRBD1 covers 11 bases. The CDR3 covers 14 residues. CDR1 and CDR2 (germline): LNHDA, SQIVND (reference sequence). Trimming at V came to 10 bases and at J to 2 bases, leaving 5 bases not matched to a gene.